Listed below are T cell receptor beta chains from one sample, sequenced in a study of CD8 T cells in Susac syndrome. In TCRdb, the immunoSEQ multiplex PCR reads were re-called with MiXCR into one record per CDR3 protein. Counted here are approximately 260,000 distinct CDR3 sequences, 96% occurring once; the ten biggest clones make up 0.08% to 0.11%. Sequencing used CD4+ T cells from PBMCs. The receptors derive from a human donor with Susac syndrome. Each CDR3 is given with its conserved first and last residue. The D gene is left open where the match is weak. Size is omitted from some rows. Given values are once, few, many or a class for expanded clones.

D gene: -
clone size: few
V gene: TRBV29-1
J gene: TRBJ2-6
CDR3 protein: CSVRLGISGANVLTF
CDR3 DNA: TGCAGCGTAAGATTAGGTATCTCTGGGGCCAACGTCCTGACTTTC

D gene: -
clone size: -
V gene: TRBV27
J gene: TRBJ1-1
CDR3 protein: CASSFRSLGTEAFF
CDR3 DNA: TGTGCCAGCAGTTTTCGCTCTTTGGGCACTGAAGCTTTCTTT

D gene: -
clone size: -
V gene: TRBV29-1
J gene: TRBJ2-2
CDR3 protein: CSVEAGGRTGELFF
CDR3 DNA: TGCAGCGTTGAAGCCGGGGGGCGCACCGGGGAGCTGTTTTTT

D gene: TRBD1
clone size: -
V gene: TRBV19
J gene: TRBJ1-4
CDR3 protein: CASSIQGALNEKLFF
CDR3 DNA: TGTGCCAGTAGTATACAGGGGGCTCTTAATGAAAAACTGTTTTTT

D gene: TRBD1
clone size: -
V gene: TRBV25-1
J gene: TRBJ2-7
CDR3 protein: CASSGGTGDEQYF
CDR3 DNA: TGTGCCAGCAGCGGGGGGACAGGGGACGAGCAGTACTTC

D gene: -
clone size: once
V gene: TRBV25-1
J gene: TRBJ2-4
CDR3 protein: CASGRASFQYF
CDR3 DNA: TGTGCCAGCGGCAGGGCCTCTTTTCAGTACTTC

D gene: -
clone size: -
V gene: TRBV29-1
J gene: TRBJ2-5
CDR3 protein: CSVEGQARGTQYF
CDR3 DNA: TGCAGCGTTGAAGGCCAGGCTAGAGGGACCCAGTACTTC

D gene: TRBD2
clone size: -
V gene: TRBV6-1
J gene: TRBJ2-2
CDR3 protein: CASSRPGTSGPNTGELFF
CDR3 DNA: TGTGCCAGCAGCCGCCCAGGGACTAGCGGGCCGAACACCGGGGAGCTGTTTTTT

D gene: TRBD2
clone size: -
V gene: TRBV11-3
J gene: TRBJ2-1
CDR3 protein: CASSLDGTNNEQFF
CDR3 DNA: TGTGCCAGCAGCTTAGATGGGACTAACAATGAGCAGTTCTTC

D gene: -
clone size: -
V gene: TRBV9
J gene: TRBJ1-1
CDR3 protein: CASSVGSSNTEAFF
CDR3 DNA: TGTGCCAGCAGCGTAGGTTCATCTAACACTGAAGCTTTCTTT

D gene: -
clone size: -
V gene: TRBV20-1
J gene: TRBJ1-4
CDR3 protein: CSPTAGGEEKLFF
CDR3 DNA: TGCAGTCCCACCGCGGGGGGCGAAGAAAAACTGTTTTTT

D gene: -
clone size: -
V gene: TRBV29-1
J gene: TRBJ2-2
CDR3 protein: CSAGVGDTGELFF
CDR3 DNA: TGCAGCGCCGGGGTAGGCGACACCGGGGAGCTGTTTTTT

D gene: -
clone size: few
V gene: TRBV12-3/TRBV12-4
J gene: TRBJ2-5
CDR3 protein: CASSLMRETQYF
CDR3 DNA: TGTGCCAGCAGTTTAATGCGAGAGACCCAGTACTTC

D gene: -
clone size: -
V gene: TRBV4-2
J gene: TRBJ2-5
CDR3 protein: CASSRTFEGVETQYF
CDR3 DNA: TGTGCCAGCAGCCGAACCTTTGAAGGGGTAGAGACCCAGTACTTC

D gene: -
clone size: -
V gene: TRBV10-3
J gene: TRBJ1-2
CDR3 protein: CAISEWGASGYGYTF
CDR3 DNA: TGTGCCATCAGTGAGTGGGGGGCCTCTGGCTATGGCTACACCTTC

D gene: TRBD2
clone size: -
V gene: TRBV20-1
J gene: TRBJ2-5
CDR3 protein: CSARDPSGRETQYF
CDR3 DNA: TGCAGTGCTAGAGATCCCAGCGGGAGAGAGACCCAGTACTTC

D gene: -
clone size: -
V gene: TRBV19
J gene: TRBJ2-7
CDR3 protein: CASSIASGPYEQYF
CDR3 DNA: TGTGCCAGTAGTATAGCCTCGGGGCCCTACGAGCAGTACTTC

D gene: -
clone size: -
V gene: TRBV29-1
J gene: TRBJ2-3
CDR3 protein: CSVVQVADTQYF
CDR3 DNA: TGCAGCGTTGTACAGGTCGCAGATACGCAGTATTTT

D gene: -
clone size: -
V gene: TRBV5-1
J gene: TRBJ2-5
CDR3 protein: CASSFLGTTAQETQYF
CDR3 DNA: TGCGCCAGCAGCTTCCTGGGGACGACGGCCCAAGAGACCCAGTACTTC

D gene: -
clone size: -
V gene: TRBV15
J gene: TRBJ1-5
CDR3 protein: CATSRDKTGPLVDQPQHF
CDR3 DNA: TGTGCCACCAGCAGAGATAAGACGGGGCCTCTGGTAGATCAGCCCCAGCATTTT

D gene: -
clone size: once
V gene: TRBV4-1
J gene: TRBJ2-3
CDR3 protein: CASSANRDISTDTQYF
CDR3 DNA: TGCGCCAGCAGTGCGAACCGGGACATCAGCACAGATACGCAGTATTTT

D gene: TRBD1
clone size: -
V gene: TRBV19
J gene: TRBJ2-3
CDR3 protein: CASSWTGGTDTQYF
CDR3 DNA: TGTGCCAGTAGTTGGACAGGGGGCACAGATACGCAGTATTTT

D gene: TRBD1
clone size: -
V gene: TRBV25-1
J gene: TRBJ1-2
CDR3 protein: CASSVTGAEGGYTF
CDR3 DNA: TGTGCCAGCAGTGTAACAGGGGCGGAGGGGGGCTACACCTTC

D gene: -
clone size: once
V gene: TRBV3-1
J gene: TRBJ2-1
CDR3 protein: CASSQDPGAISNEQFF
CDR3 DNA: TGTGCCAGCAGCCAAGATCCGGGGGCCATATCCAATGAGCAGTTCTTC

D gene: TRBD1
clone size: -
V gene: TRBV28
J gene: TRBJ1-1
CDR3 protein: CASSWLRQGGTEAFF
CDR3 DNA: TGTGCCAGCAGTTGGTTGAGACAGGGAGGCACTGAAGCTTTCTTT

D gene: TRBD1
clone size: -
V gene: TRBV6-5
J gene: TRBJ1-2
CDR3 protein: CASSQGPGQGAGYTF
CDR3 DNA: TGTGCCAGCAGTCAAGGACCGGGACAGGGGGCGGGCTACACCTTC

D gene: TRBD1
clone size: -
V gene: TRBV20-1
J gene: TRBJ1-1
CDR3 protein: CSANRGLETEAFF
CDR3 DNA: TGCAGTGCTAACAGGGGTTTGGAAACTGAAGCTTTCTTT

D gene: -
clone size: -
V gene: TRBV28
J gene: TRBJ1-1
CDR3 protein: CASSPTGTSLSEAFF
CDR3 DNA: TGTGCCAGCAGTCCGACCGGGACTTCTTTGTCTGAAGCTTTCTTT

D gene: -
clone size: once
V gene: TRBV25-1
J gene: TRBJ2-3
CDR3 protein: CASSLIGLRADTQYF
CDR3 DNA: TGTGCCAGCAGCCTAATTGGACTGCGGGCAGATACGCAGTATTTT

D gene: TRBD2
clone size: -
V gene: TRBV3-1
J gene: TRBJ2-7
CDR3 protein: CASTHQGSGRSYEQYF
CDR3 DNA: TGTGCCAGCACCCACCAAGGTAGCGGGAGGTCCTACGAGCAGTACTTC

D gene: TRBD1
clone size: -
V gene: TRBV4-2
J gene: TRBJ1-2
CDR3 protein: CASSQGQANYGYTF
CDR3 DNA: TGTGCCAGCAGCCAGGGACAGGCTAACTATGGCTACACCTTC

D gene: -
clone size: -
V gene: TRBV10-3
J gene: TRBJ2-6
CDR3 protein: CAISESLGAGANVLTF
CDR3 DNA: TGTGCCATCAGTGAGTCGTTGGGGGCTGGGGCCAACGTCCTGACTTTC

D gene: -
clone size: -
V gene: TRBV30
J gene: TRBJ2-1
CDR3 protein: CAWRREAYNEQFF
CDR3 DNA: TGTGCCTGGAGGCGGGAAGCCTACAATGAGCAGTTCTTC

D gene: -
clone size: -
V gene: TRBV20-1
J gene: TRBJ1-5
CDR3 protein: CSASGAGDGQPQHF
CDR3 DNA: TGCAGTGCATCGGGGGCCGGGGATGGTCAGCCCCAGCATTTT

D gene: -
clone size: -
V gene: TRBV11-1
J gene: TRBJ2-5
CDR3 protein: CASSLMLGGGQETQYF
CDR3 DNA: TGTGCCAGCAGCTTAATGCTCGGGGGTGGCCAAGAGACCCAGTACTTC

D gene: -
clone size: -
V gene: TRBV19
J gene: TRBJ1-5
CDR3 protein: CASSIGDQPQHF
CDR3 DNA: TGTGCCAGTAGTATTGGGGATCAGCCCCAGCATTTT

D gene: -
clone size: -
V gene: TRBV7-3
J gene: TRBJ2-7
CDR3 protein: CASSRGHTYEQYF
CDR3 DNA: TGTGCCAGCAGCCGTGGGCACACCTACGAGCAGTACTTC